Listed below are T cell receptor beta chains from one sample, sequenced in a study of CD8 T cells in Susac syndrome. TCRdb independently ran MiXCR on the immunoSEQ multiplex PCR reads; one entry per CDR3 protein. The table lists about 50,000 distinct CDR3 sequences, around 93% of them singletons. Sample: CD8+ T cells from PBMCs. These receptors all stem from a human donor with multiple sclerosis. The CDR3 runs from the conserved cysteine through the conserved F or W. Each record gives: D gene, clone size, V gene, J gene, CDR3 protein, CDR3 DNA. A D gene is named only where the DNA matches it firmly. Clone size, where shown, is once, few, many, or a class for clones that have expanded.

D gene: NA
clone size: NA
V gene: TRBV27
J gene: TRBJ2-3
CDR3 protein: CASSPMGLATDTQYF
CDR3 DNA: TGTGCCAGCAGCCCTATGGGACTCGCCACAGATACGCAGTATTTT

D gene: NA
clone size: NA
V gene: TRBV2
J gene: TRBJ1-2
CDR3 protein: CASEPPRENYGYTF
CDR3 DNA: TGTGCCAGCGAGCCCCCCCGGGAAAACTATGGCTACACCTTC

D gene: NA
clone size: NA
V gene: TRBV6-1
J gene: TRBJ2-4
CDR3 protein: CASSEAVGTLAKNIQYF
CDR3 DNA: TGTGCCAGCAGTGAAGCGGTGGGGACTCTAGCCAAAAACATTCAGTACTTC

D gene: TRBD2
clone size: NA
V gene: TRBV20-1
J gene: TRBJ2-7
CDR3 protein: CSAQLAGLLYEQYF
CDR3 DNA: TGCAGTGCTCAGTTAGCGGGGTTACTCTACGAGCAGTACTTC

D gene: NA
clone size: NA
V gene: TRBV24-1
J gene: TRBJ1-1
CDR3 protein: CATSGPGDPEAFF
CDR3 DNA: TGTGCCACCAGTGGCCCCGGGGATCCTGAAGCTTTCTTT

D gene: NA
clone size: NA
V gene: TRBV19
J gene: TRBJ2-1
CDR3 protein: CASSIGSSYNEQFF
CDR3 DNA: TGTGCCAGTAGTATAGGGAGCTCCTACAATGAGCAGTTCTTC

D gene: NA
clone size: NA
V gene: TRBV4-3
J gene: TRBJ2-6
CDR3 protein: CASSGVTGANVLTF
CDR3 DNA: TGCGCCAGCTCCGGGGTGACTGGGGCCAACGTCCTGACTTTC

D gene: NA
clone size: NA
V gene: TRBV7-2
J gene: TRBJ1-6
CDR3 protein: CASSLAAEIYNWDSPLHF
CDR3 DNA: TGTGCCAGCAGCCTTGCGGCGGAGATCTATAATTGGGATTCACCCCTCCACTTT

D gene: NA
clone size: once
V gene: TRBV5-1
J gene: TRBJ1-1
CDR3 protein: CASSLASKNTEAFF
CDR3 DNA: TGCGCCAGCAGCTTGGCGAGCAAGAACACTGAAGCTTTCTTT

D gene: NA
clone size: once
V gene: TRBV5-6
J gene: TRBJ2-7
CDR3 protein: CASNRPSSATYEQYF
CDR3 DNA: TGTGCCAGCAACCGGCCATCCTCGGCAACCTACGAGCAGTACTTC

D gene: NA
clone size: NA
V gene: TRBV6-2/TRBV6-3
J gene: TRBJ1-1
CDR3 protein: CASSSGPNTEAFF
CDR3 DNA: TGTGCCAGCAGTTCGGGACCGAACACTGAAGCTTTCTTT

D gene: NA
clone size: NA
V gene: TRBV12-3/TRBV12-4
J gene: TRBJ2-7
CDR3 protein: CASSSPSYEQYF
CDR3 DNA: TGTGCCAGCAGTTCACCCTCCTACGAGCAGTACTTC

D gene: NA
clone size: NA
V gene: TRBV11-3
J gene: TRBJ2-5
CDR3 protein: CASRDTPRETQYF
CDR3 DNA: TGTGCCAGCAGGGACACTCCCAGAGAGACCCAGTACTTC

D gene: NA
clone size: NA
V gene: TRBV5-4
J gene: TRBJ2-5
CDR3 protein: CASSLGNVETQYF
CDR3 DNA: TGTGCCAGCAGCTTGGGGAACGTCGAGACCCAGTACTTC

D gene: NA
clone size: NA
V gene: TRBV7-9
J gene: TRBJ1-4
CDR3 protein: CASSLVDSVNEKLFF
CDR3 DNA: TGTGCCAGCAGCTTAGTGGACAGCGTGAATGAAAAACTGTTTTTT

D gene: NA
clone size: NA
V gene: TRBV29-1
J gene: TRBJ2-1
CDR3 protein: CSVGGAEGITYNEQFF
CDR3 DNA: TGCAGCGTTGGAGGGGCAGAGGGGATCACCTACAATGAGCAGTTCTTC

D gene: NA
clone size: NA
V gene: TRBV27
J gene: TRBJ2-3
CDR3 protein: CASSLWWGDPRPTDTQYF
CDR3 DNA: TGTGCCAGCAGTTTATGGTGGGGGGACCCTAGGCCCACAGATACGCAGTATTTT

D gene: TRBD1
clone size: NA
V gene: TRBV7-9
J gene: TRBJ2-7
CDR3 protein: CASSYQGAVVYEQYF
CDR3 DNA: TGTGCCAGCAGCTACCAGGGGGCGGTTGTCTACGAGCAGTACTTC

D gene: TRBD1
clone size: NA
V gene: TRBV7-9
J gene: TRBJ2-1
CDR3 protein: CASTQWQGALNEQFF
CDR3 DNA: TGTGCCAGCACCCAATGGCAGGGGGCCCTCAATGAGCAGTTCTTC

D gene: NA
clone size: NA
V gene: TRBV14
J gene: TRBJ2-3
CDR3 protein: CASSPWSTDTQYF
CDR3 DNA: TGTGCCAGCAGCCCCTGGTCCACAGATACGCAGTATTTT

D gene: TRBD2
clone size: NA
V gene: TRBV11-1
J gene: TRBJ2-2
CDR3 protein: CASSALSGGAGELFF
CDR3 DNA: TGTGCCAGCAGCGCACTTAGCGGGGGGGCCGGGGAGCTGTTTTTT

D gene: TRBD1
clone size: NA
V gene: TRBV9
J gene: TRBJ2-1
CDR3 protein: CASSVPTGVNEQFF
CDR3 DNA: TGTGCCAGCAGCGTACCGACAGGGGTCAATGAGCAGTTCTTC

D gene: NA
clone size: once
V gene: TRBV30
J gene: TRBJ1-2
CDR3 protein: CAWSVGGLGYTF
CDR3 DNA: TGTGCCTGGAGTGTAGGAGGGCTCGGCTACACCTTC

D gene: NA
clone size: NA
V gene: TRBV3-1
J gene: TRBJ2-5
CDR3 protein: CASSQSGTEDRETQYF
CDR3 DNA: TGTGCCAGCAGCCAATCCGGGACGGAGGATCGGGAGACCCAGTACTTC

D gene: NA
clone size: NA
V gene: TRBV2
J gene: TRBJ1-5
CDR3 protein: CASTWTADSNQPQHF
CDR3 DNA: TGTGCCAGCACCTGGACAGCGGATAGCAATCAGCCCCAGCATTTT

D gene: NA
clone size: NA
V gene: TRBV7-2
J gene: TRBJ1-3
CDR3 protein: CASMLVGNTIYF
CDR3 DNA: TGTGCCAGCATGTTAGTTGGAAACACCATATATTTT

D gene: NA
clone size: NA
V gene: TRBV6-5
J gene: TRBJ1-1
CDR3 protein: CASRGGYNTEAFF
CDR3 DNA: TGTGCCAGCCGGGGGGGGTATAACACTGAAGCTTTCTTT

D gene: NA
clone size: once
V gene: TRBV27
J gene: TRBJ2-1
CDR3 protein: CASSLSDHHNEQFF
CDR3 DNA: TGTGCCAGCAGTTTATCGGACCATCACAATGAGCAGTTCTTC

D gene: NA
clone size: NA
V gene: TRBV29-1
J gene: TRBJ2-7
CDR3 protein: CSVETGISYEQYF
CDR3 DNA: TGCAGCGTTGAAACAGGCATATCCTACGAGCAGTACTTC

D gene: TRBD2
clone size: NA
V gene: TRBV2
J gene: TRBJ2-5
CDR3 protein: CASSGQAGRQETQYF
CDR3 DNA: TGTGCCAGCAGTGGCCAAGCGGGGAGGCAAGAGACCCAGTACTTC

D gene: NA
clone size: NA
V gene: TRBV4-3
J gene: TRBJ1-2
CDR3 protein: CASSQDRSLATLYGYTF
CDR3 DNA: TGCGCCAGCAGCCAAGATAGGTCCTTGGCAACTCTCTATGGCTACACCTTC

D gene: NA
clone size: NA
V gene: TRBV27
J gene: TRBJ1-2
CDR3 protein: CASSLSAGTINYGYTF
CDR3 DNA: TGTGCCAGCAGTTTATCCGCCGGGACGATTAACTATGGCTACACCTTC

D gene: NA
clone size: NA
V gene: TRBV4-3
J gene: TRBJ2-1
CDR3 protein: CASSQDRSMVAPKEQFF
CDR3 DNA: TGCGCCAGCAGCCAAGATCGGTCGATGGTAGCACCCAAGGAGCAGTTCTTC

D gene: TRBD1
clone size: NA
V gene: TRBV4-1
J gene: TRBJ2-1
CDR3 protein: CASSHPRDRDLGEQFF
CDR3 DNA: TGCGCCAGCAGCCACCCCCGGGACAGGGACCTAGGGGAGCAGTTCTTC

D gene: NA
clone size: NA
V gene: TRBV27
J gene: TRBJ2-7
CDR3 protein: CASSLSGFFYEQYF
CDR3 DNA: TGTGCCAGCAGTTTATCGGGTTTTTTCTACGAGCAGTACTTC

D gene: NA
clone size: NA
V gene: TRBV20-1
J gene: TRBJ2-7
CDR3 protein: CSARDSDRISYEQYF
CDR3 DNA: TGCAGTGCTAGAGATAGTGACAGGATATCCTACGAGCAGTACTTC

D gene: NA
clone size: NA
V gene: TRBV12-3/TRBV12-4
J gene: TRBJ1-2
CDR3 protein: CASSFWVSYGYTF
CDR3 DNA: TGTGCCAGCAGTTTTTGGGTTAGCTATGGCTACACCTTC

D gene: TRBD2
clone size: NA
V gene: TRBV7-9
J gene: TRBJ2-1
CDR3 protein: CASSSTVSGGIYNEQFF
CDR3 DNA: TGTGCCAGCAGCTCAACCGTTAGCGGGGGTATATACAATGAGCAGTTCTTC

D gene: TRBD1
clone size: NA
V gene: TRBV27
J gene: TRBJ2-1
CDR3 protein: CASRQGYNEQFF
CDR3 DNA: TGTGCCAGTAGACAGGGGTACAATGAGCAGTTCTTC

D gene: TRBD1
clone size: few
V gene: TRBV25-1
J gene: TRBJ1-1
CDR3 protein: CASSVTGPLTEAFF
CDR3 DNA: TGTGCCAGCAGTGTGACAGGGCCGCTTACTGAAGCTTTCTTT